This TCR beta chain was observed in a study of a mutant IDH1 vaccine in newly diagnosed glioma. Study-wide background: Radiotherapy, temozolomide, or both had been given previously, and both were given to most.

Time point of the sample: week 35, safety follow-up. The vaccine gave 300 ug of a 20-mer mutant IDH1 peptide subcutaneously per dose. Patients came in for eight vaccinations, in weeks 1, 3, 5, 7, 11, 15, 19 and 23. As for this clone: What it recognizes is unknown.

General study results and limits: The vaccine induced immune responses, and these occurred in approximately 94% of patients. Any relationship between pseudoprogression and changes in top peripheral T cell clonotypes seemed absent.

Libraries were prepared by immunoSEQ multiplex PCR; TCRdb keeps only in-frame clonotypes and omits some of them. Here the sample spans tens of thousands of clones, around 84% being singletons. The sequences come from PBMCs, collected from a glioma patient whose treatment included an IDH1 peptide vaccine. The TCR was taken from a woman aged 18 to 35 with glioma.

The CDR3 coding sequence is TGCGCCAGCAGCCAATCGGGACAGGCATACCTGAACACTGAAGCTTTCTTT. Residues: CASSQSGQAYLNTEAFF. The J gene is TRBJ1-1, the V gene TRBV4-1, with 8 bases matching TRBD1. This CDR3 has 17 amino acids. V lost 2 bases and J lost 0; bases outside the gene matches: 8. Per germline, CDR1 MGHRA and CDR2 YSYEKL.